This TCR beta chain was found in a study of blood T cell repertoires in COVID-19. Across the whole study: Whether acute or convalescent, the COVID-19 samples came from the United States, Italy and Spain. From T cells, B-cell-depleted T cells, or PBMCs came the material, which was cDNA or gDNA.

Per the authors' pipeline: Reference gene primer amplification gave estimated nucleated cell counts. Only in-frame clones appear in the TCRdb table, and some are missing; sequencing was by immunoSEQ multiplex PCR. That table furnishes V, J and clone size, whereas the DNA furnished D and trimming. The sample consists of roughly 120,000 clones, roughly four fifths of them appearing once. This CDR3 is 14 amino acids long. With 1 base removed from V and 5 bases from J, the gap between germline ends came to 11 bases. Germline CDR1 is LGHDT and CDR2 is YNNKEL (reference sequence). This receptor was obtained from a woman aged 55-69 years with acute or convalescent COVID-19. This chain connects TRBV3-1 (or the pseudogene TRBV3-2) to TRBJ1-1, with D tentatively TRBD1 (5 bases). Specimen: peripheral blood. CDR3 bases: TGTGCCAGCAGCCAAGGAAGGGGAAAAACTGAAGCTTTCTTT. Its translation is CASSQGRGKTEAFF.